Each of the 9 T cell receptor beta chains below was sequenced from the same sample in a study of monozygotic twins with inflammatory bowel disease. TCRdb processed the 5' RACE reads again and assigns one entry to each CDR3 protein, with no DNA. This table lists roughly 150,000 distinct CDR3 sequences. Specimen: blood. These receptors came from a human donor with ulcerative colitis or Crohn's disease, or a healthy co-twin of an affected twin (not recorded which).

The chain joins TRBV5-1 to TRBJ1-3; TCRdb designates TRBD1, a call that cannot be tested without DNA. Germline V lookup: CDR1 SGHRS, CDR2 YFSETQ. This CDR3 has 12 amino acids. CDR3 loop: CASSRAGNTIYF.

V is TRBV5-4 and J is TRBJ2-5; no DNA is available, so the TRBD2 call from TCRdb remains unchecked. The length of the CDR3 is 14 residues. CDR1 and CDR2 from the germline V gene are SGHNT and YYREEE (reference sequence). CDR3 sequence: CASSSGRAWETQYF.

This chain connects TRBV5-1 to TRBJ1-2. This CDR3 is 14 amino acids long. Looked up from germline, CDR1 is SGHRS and CDR2 is YFSETQ. CDR3 amino acids: CASSLDTESNGYTF.

The CDR3 loop is CASSLRQGEGTGELFF. The chain uses TRBV5-4 and TRBJ2-2; there is no DNA to check the TCRdb D call of TRBD2. This CDR3 has 16 residues. Germline-derived CDR1 and CDR2 are SGHNT and YYREEE (reference sequence). Combining the CDR3 with reference TRBV5-4 and TRBJ2-2 gives the whole variable domain ETGVTQSPTHLIKTRGQQVTLRCSSQSGHNTVSWYQQALGQGPQFIFQYYREEENGRGNFPPRFSGLQFPNYSSELNVNALELDDSALYLCASSLRQGEGTGELFFGEGSRLTVL.

The chain uses TRBV29-1 and TRBJ2-7; the D call of TRBD2 rests on TCRdb alone, since no DNA is present to check it. The CDR3 has 12 residues. In germline, CDR1 is SQVTM, CDR2 ANQGSEA. This CDR3 reads CSMREGPNEQYF.

V gene TRBV29-1 combines with J gene TRBJ2-1; without DNA, the TCRdb call of TRBD2 cannot be checked. The CDR3 has 15 residues. The germline gives CDR1 SQVTM, CDR2 ANQGSEA. The CDR3 sequence is CSVEGGSGGYNEQFF.

The gene calls are TRBV7-2 and TRBJ2-7; the TCRdb D gene call, TRBD1, has no DNA to confirm it. Germline lookup yields CDR1 SGHTA and CDR2 FQGNSA. The CDR3 consists of 14 residues. This CDR3 reads CASSFGTGAYEQYF.

The genes are TRBV6-1 and TRBJ2-5; TCRdb's assignment of TRBD2 cannot be checked, as there is no DNA. The CDR3 has 17 amino acids. CDR1 and CDR2 from the germline V gene are MNHNS and SASEGT. This CDR3 is CASSESSWGTSQETQYF.

The chain carries TRBV20-1 and TRBJ1-5. Per the germline V gene, CDR1 is DFQATT and CDR2 is SNEGSKA (reference sequence). The CDR3 consists of 17 residues. CDR3 amino acids: CSARIGTVALSNQPQHF.